The sequence of this T cell receptor beta chain was determined in a study of blood T cell repertoires in COVID-19. Study overall: There were acute and convalescent COVID-19 samples, and they came from the United States, Italy and Spain. The analysed material was cDNA or gDNA that came from T cells, B-cell-depleted T cells, or PBMCs.

Original processing methods: Quantification of nucleated cells was approximated via reference gene primer amplification. Clones were sequenced by immunoSEQ multiplex PCR, and TCRdb holds only the in-frame ones, with some missing. V, J and clone size derive from that table, while D and trimming were established from the DNA sequence. The sample has fewer than 200,000 clones; 80% are singletons. Between the trimmed V and J ends, which lost 2 bases and 4 bases, there was a span of 11 bases. Germline V lookup: CDR1 MNHEY, CDR2 SVGAGI. The CDR3 consists of 14 residues. This chain connects TRBV6-5 to TRBJ2-5, with a possible D match to TRBD2 (5 bases). The specimen sequenced was peripheral blood. The TCR comes from a man aged 65-85 years with active or convalescent COVID-19. CDR3 in amino acids: CASSYGGPGETQYF. The CDR3 nucleotides are TGTGCCAGCAGTTACGGCGGGCCGGGAGAGACCCAGTACTTC.